These 11 T cell receptor beta chains were all obtained from the same sample, sequenced in a study of blood T cell repertoires in COVID-19. Some clones are missing from TCRdb's copy, which holds only in-frame ones; the method was immunoSEQ multiplex PCR. The table lists roughly 80,000 clones, about 83% of them singletons, with 29% in the top ten. Input material: peripheral blood. These receptors all come from a woman aged 80 or older with acute or convalescent COVID-19.

The chain employs TRBV4-2 and TRBJ1-4, with D perhaps matching TRBD1 (5 bases). Trimming took 0 bases from V and 2 from J, leaving 10 bases between them. This CDR3 comprises 16 residues. Germline V CDR1 and CDR2: LGHNA, YNFKEQ. This CDR3 is CASSQDHRGTNEKLFF. The CDR3 DNA follows: TGTGCCAGCAGCCAAGATCATAGGGGTACTAATGAAAAACTGTTTTTT.

The chain is built from TRBV7-6 and TRBJ1-6; D uncertain. Trimming removed 1 base at V and 6 bases at J, with 10 bases between. CDR3 length equals 15 residues. Germline V CDR1 and CDR2: SGHVS, FNYEAQ. This CDR3 is CASSLGQRTNSPLHF. CDR3 in DNA: TGTGCCAGCAGCTTAGGGCAGCGGACTAATTCACCCCTCCACTTT.

This rearrangement joins TRBV5-1 to TRBJ2-7; 7 bases match TRBD1. The V segment lost 3 bases and the J segment 1 base; nucleotides outside the gene matches: 7. The V gene's germline CDR1 is SGHRS and CDR2 YFSETQ. The CDR3 runs to 15 residues. DNA of the CDR3: TGCGCCAGCAGCTGGACAGGCCTGAGGTCCTACGAGCAGTACTTC. As protein: CASSWTGLRSYEQYF.

This chain links TRBV19 with TRBJ2-1; D uncertain. Germline CDR1 LNHDA, CDR2 SQIVND (reference sequence). The CDR3 length is 18 residues. V was shortened by 5 bases and J by 0 bases, with 20 bases between the two germline ends. CDR3 loop: CASSDQHRFASSYNEQFF. CDR3 nucleotides: TGTGCCAGTAGTGACCAACACAGATTTGCAAGCTCCTACAATGAGCAGTTCTTC.

The chain combines TRBV2 with TRBJ2-5, with D possibly being TRBD1 (6 bases). The CDR3 extends over 13 amino acids. In germline, CDR1 is SNHLY, CDR2 FYNNEI. The V and J ends lost 6 bases and 2 bases respectively, with 10 bases between them. The CDR3 bases are TGTGCCAGCAGCGTCGGACAGCAAGAGACCCAGTACTTC. It translates to CASSVGQQETQYF. Drawing the rest from reference TRBV2 and TRBJ2-5, the complete variable domain is EPEVTQTPSHQVTQMGQEVILRCVPISNHLYFYWYRQILGQKVEFLVSFYNNEISEKSEIFDDQFSVERPDGSNFTLKIRSTKLEDSAMYFCASSVGQQETQYFGPGTRLLVL.

The chain uses TRBV9 and TRBJ2-2; 9 bases agree with TRBD1. Germline CDR1 SGDLS, CDR2 YYNGEE. Trimming took 4 bases from V and 6 from J; bases not matched to a gene: 10. The CDR3 runs to 16 residues. The CDR3 here is CASSPRQGVTSGELFF. CDR3 coding DNA: TGTGCCAGCAGCCCCAGACAGGGGGTAACGTCCGGGGAGCTGTTTTTT.

The rearrangement uses TRBV18 and TRBJ1-2, with 7 bases that match TRBD1. V trimming: 3 bases; J trimming: 8 bases; junction bases outside the gene matches: 9. Germline loops: CDR1 KGHSH, CDR2 LQKENI. The CDR3 length is 14 residues. CDR3 nucleotide sequence: TGTGCCAGCTCACCTTCCGACAGGGCTGGCGGCTACACCTTC. It translates to CASSPSDRAGGYTF.

The rearrangement uses TRBV11-2 and TRBJ2-7; the D gene is possibly TRBD2 (6 bases). Trimming took off 5 bases at V and 13 bases at J, with 18 bases between the two ends. Looked up from germline, CDR1 is SGHAT and CDR2 is FQNNGV. The CDR3 is 12 amino acids. The CDR3 coding sequence is TGTGCCAGCAGCGATGGCGGTGGGAGGCCTTACTTC. Protein: CASSDGGGRPYF.

This chain links TRBV13 with TRBJ2-7, with 9 bases fitting TRBD2. V trimming: 3 bases; J trimming: 8 bases; junction bases outside the gene matches: 17. The CDR3 is 17 residues long. In germline, CDR1 is PRHDT, CDR2 FYEKMQ (reference sequence). The CDR3 nucleotides read TGTGCCAGCAGCTTGAGGGGGATGACTAGCGGTAGCGGGCAGCAGTACTTC. The encoded protein is CASSLRGMTSGSGQQYF.

The chain employs TRBV7-8 and TRBJ2-3, with D perhaps matching TRBD2 (6 bases). Trimming removed 1 base from V and 1 base from J, with 15 bases in between. The CDR3 is 17 residues long. Germline assignment: CDR1 SGHVS and CDR2 FQNEAQ. CDR3 nucleotides: TGTGCCAGCAGCTTAGTGGAAAAGCGGGCCCGCACAGATACGCAGTATTTT. This codes for CASSLVEKRARTDTQYF.

This clone was observed once. The chain couples TRBV12-5 to TRBJ2-1; 7 bases map to TRBD1. V trimming: 2 bases; J trimming: 8 bases; junction bases outside the gene matches: 6. Germline values: CDR1 LGHNT, CDR2 FRNRAP. This CDR3 region has 14 residues. Here the CDR3 DNA reads TGTGCTAGTGGTTTGTTGACAGGGTTGGATGAGCAGTTCTTC. Its translation is CASGLLTGLDEQFF.